Below are 31 T cell receptor beta chains sequenced from a single sample in a study of cytomegalovirus exposure and HLA in healthy donors. The PCR used 60 Vbeta and 13 Jbeta primers. The assay was immunoSEQ multiplex PCR, and TCRdb's table has in-frame clones only and misses some. The sample comprises about 160,000 clones, 82% of which are singletons, and approximately 1.5% rests with the top ten. The sequencing sample was made of PBMCs. The receptors stem from a girl between 10 and 17 years old in good health and CMV-seropositive.

J is TRBJ2-5 and V is TRBV7-3, with 8 bases that match TRBD2. Germline V gene data show CDR1 as SGHTA and CDR2 as FQGTGA. Trimming removed 2 bases from V and 4 bases from J; junction bases left unmatched: 3. The CDR3 runs to 14 residues. CDR3: CASSLGTRGETQYF. DNA of the CDR3: TGTGCCAGCAGCTTAGGGACTAGGGGAGAGACCCAGTACTTC. Combining the CDR3 with reference TRBV7-3 and TRBJ2-5 gives the whole variable domain GAGVSQTPSNKVTEKGKYVELRCDPISGHTALYWYRQSLGQGPEFLIYFQGTGAADDSGLPNDRFFAVRPEGSVSTLKIQRTERGDSAVYLCASSLGTRGETQYFGPGTRLLVL.

This chain links TRBV14 with TRBJ2-7; 8 bases are a match to TRBD2. Germline-derived CDR1 and CDR2 are SGHDN and FVKESK. This CDR3 comprises 20 residues. V trimming: 0 bases; J trimming: 4 bases; junction bases outside the gene matches: 20. This CDR3 is CASSQDREGHGQKWRYEQYF. CDR3 coding DNA: TGTGCCAGCAGCCAAGATCGGGAGGGACACGGCCAAAAATGGCGGTACGAGCAGTACTTC.

The chain employs TRBV29-1 and TRBJ2-1; 9 bases fit TRBD1. V was pared by 4 bases and J by 5 bases, with 6 bases of the junction left unmatched. Germline V CDR1 and CDR2: SQVTM, ANQGSEA. There are 14 residues in the CDR3. CDR3 sequence: CSVAGQGIDNEQFF. The CDR3 nucleotides read TGCAGCGTTGCGGGACAGGGTATCGACAATGAGCAGTTCTTC.

This clone has only one observation. V gene TRBV28 combines with J gene TRBJ2-7; D call uncertain. The CDR3 has 12 amino acids. V lost 6 bases, J lost 4 bases, and 10 bases lay in between. The germline V gene has CDR1 MDHEN and CDR2 SYDVKM. This CDR3 is CASSVAGYEQYF. In DNA form, the CDR3 reads TGTGCCAGCAGCGTAGCCGGGTACGAGCAGTACTTC.

This clone was seen a single time. V is TRBV10-1 and J is TRBJ2-7; no firm D call. V lost 0 bases to trimming and J lost 4 bases, with 4 bases between them. The germline V gene has CDR1 WNHNN and CDR2 SYGVQD (reference sequence). The CDR3 is 12 residues long. CDR3 coding DNA: TGCGCCAGCAGTGAGTCCAGGTACGAGCAGTACTTC. Protein sequence: CASSESRYEQYF.

This clone was counted a single time. The chain uses TRBV30 and TRBJ2-1, with TRBD2 matching 7 bases. Germline-derived CDR1 and CDR2 are GTSNPN and SVGIG (reference sequence). V was clipped by 0 bases and J by 4 bases; unmatched bases: 12. CDR3 size: 17 residues. CDR3 in DNA: TGTGCCTGGAGTGTATGGGTGGCTAGCGGTAATTACAATGAGCAGTTCTTC. Translated: CAWSVWVASGNYNEQFF.

This clone was picked up a small number of times. The chain combines TRBV14 with TRBJ2-2; D unclear. In germline, CDR1 is SGHDN, CDR2 FVKESK. The CDR3 contains 13 residues. V was shortened by 3 bases and J by 4 bases, with 6 bases between the two germline ends. CDR3 sequence (DNA): TGTGCCAGCAGCCATTATCCCACCGGGGAGCTGTTTTTT. This gives the protein CASSHYPTGELFF.

This chain connects TRBV19 to TRBJ2-7; TRBD1 matches 8 bases. There are 15 residues in the CDR3. Germline CDR1 and CDR2: LNHDA and SQIVND (reference sequence). Trimming removed 1 base from V and 4 bases from J; junction bases left unmatched: 6. The CDR3: CASSIAGGGGYEQYF. The CDR3 DNA follows: TGTGCCAGTAGTATAGCAGGGGGCGGTGGATACGAGCAGTACTTC.

The DNA for the CDR3 is TGTGCCAGCAGTTTCCCTCGGACAGGGGTAACCGGGGAGCTGTTTTTT. It codes for CASSFPRTGVTGELFF. This rearrangement joins TRBV28 to TRBJ2-2, with TRBD1 identical over 9 bases. With V trimmed by 3 bases and J by 5 bases, 7 bases remained unmatched. The CDR3 contains 16 residues. Germline V lookup: CDR1 MDHEN, CDR2 SYDVKM.

This chain joins TRBV5-4 and TRBJ2-7, with 12 positions matching TRBD2. Germline assignment: CDR1 SGHNT and CDR2 YYREEE (reference sequence). The J segment lost 3 bases and the V segment lost 4 bases, leaving 5 bases of the junction unmatched. This CDR3 spans 15 amino acids. DNA for the CDR3: TGTGCCAGCAGCCCCACTAGCGGGAGGCTCTACGAGCAGTACTTC. It specifies CASSPTSGRLYEQYF.

The V gene is TRBV9, the J gene TRBJ2-1; 7 positions agree with TRBD2. The V and J ends lost 0 bases and 5 bases, in that order; junction bases with no gene match: 17. Germline CDR1 and CDR2: SGDLS and YYNGEE. The CDR3 length is 19 residues. In DNA, the CDR3 is TGTGCCAGCAGCGTAGAGTCTCTAGCGGCTAATCAGATTAACAATGAGCAGTTCTTC. This codes for CASSVESLAANQINNEQFF.

This chain joins TRBV9 and TRBJ2-1; D perhaps matches TRBD2 (5 bases). Deletions cut 3 bases from V and 0 bases from J, with 13 bases between. Germline values: CDR1 SGDLS, CDR2 YYNGEE. The CDR3 is made up of 16 amino acids. CDR3 sequence: CASSGYSASSYNEQFF. The DNA for the CDR3 is TGTGCCAGCAGCGGATATAGCGCTAGCTCCTACAATGAGCAGTTCTTC.

The chain joins TRBV5-1 to TRBJ2-1, with 13 bases aligning to TRBD2. This CDR3 is 17 amino acids long. Germline CDR1 SGHRS, CDR2 YFSETQ. V gave up 3 bases and J gave up 7 bases; unmatched junction bases: 10. CDR3 in DNA: TGCGCCAGCAGCTGGGGACTAGCGGGACCCGGGGGAAATGAGCAGTTCTTC. Translation: CASSWGLAGPGGNEQFF.

The chain links TRBV2 to TRBJ2-3, with 11 bases fitting TRBD1. The V gene's germline CDR1 is SNHLY and CDR2 FYNNEI. With V trimmed by 4 bases and J by 4 bases, 7 bases remained unmatched. The CDR3 covers 16 residues. CDR3: CASSGGQGDRADTQYF. DNA for the CDR3: TGTGCCAGCAGTGGGGGACAGGGGGATCGGGCAGATACGCAGTATTTT.

V gene TRBV28 combines with J gene TRBJ2-1, with TRBD1 matching over 10 bases. The CDR3 loop spans 15 amino acids. Germline V gene sequence: CDR1 MDHEN, CDR2 SYDVKM. The ends lost 7 bases at V and 7 bases at J; junction bases unmatched: 10. The DNA of the CDR3 is TGTGCCAGCACTGCTAGACAGGGGGCAGGAAATGAGCAGTTCTTC. This codes for CASTARQGAGNEQFF.

The CDR3 DNA sequence: TGTGCCAGCAGCGCCATGGCGGATCAGCCCCAGCATTTT. It encodes CASSAMADQPQHF. The chain is built from TRBV9 and TRBJ1-5; no firm D call. V was clipped by 3 bases and J by 5 bases, with 9 bases between them. The CDR3 sequence is 13 residues long. Looked up from germline, CDR1 is SGDLS and CDR2 is YYNGEE.

The chain combines TRBV4-3 with TRBJ2-1, with D possibly being TRBD2 (7 bases). V dropped 0 bases and J dropped 5 bases, with 17 bases sitting between them. The germline V gene encodes CDR1 LGHNA and CDR2 YSLEER. The CDR3 sequence is 17 residues long. The CDR3 nucleotides read TGCGCCAGCAGCCAAGATAAGTCGGGGGGCTCACACAATGAGCAGTTCTTC. The encoded protein is CASSQDKSGGSHNEQFF.

The rearrangement links TRBV30 to TRBJ1-6; D remains unclear. Germline V gene sequence: CDR1 GTSNPN, CDR2 SVGIG (reference sequence). V gave up 5 bases and J gave up 7 bases, with 12 bases separating them. The CDR3 runs 13 residues. The CDR3, as DNA: TGTGCCTGGGGTGCCCGGAGGAATTCACCCCTCCACTTT. As protein: CAWGARRNSPLHF.

This clone was counted a few times. The rearrangement uses TRBV7-2 and TRBJ2-7; 8 bases align to TRBD1. Germline assignment: CDR1 SGHTA and CDR2 FQGNSA. This CDR3 has 14 residues. With V trimmed by 4 bases and J by 4 bases, 6 bases remained unmatched. CDR3 nucleotide sequence: TGTGCCAGCAGCTCCGGGACAGGTTCTTACGAGCAGTACTTC. This encodes CASSSGTGSYEQYF. Full variable domain (remainder filled in from reference TRBV7-2 and TRBJ2-7): GAGVSQSPSNKVTEKGKDVELRCDPISGHTALYWYRQSLGQGLEFLIYFQGNSAPDKSGLPSDRFSAERTGGSVSTLTIQRTQQEDSAVYLCASSSGTGSYEQYFGPGTRLTVT.

V usage is TRBV13 and J usage is TRBJ1-4; TRBD1 aligns across 8 bases. The CDR3 totals 17 residues. The germline CDR1 and CDR2 sequences are PRHDT and FYEKMQ (reference sequence). J lost 0 bases, V lost 6 bases, and 9 bases had no gene match. The CDR3 protein is CASRQGGGTTTNEKLFF. CDR3 DNA sequence: TGTGCCAGCAGACAGGGGGGGGGAACGACAACTAATGAAAAACTGTTTTTT.

V is TRBV4-1 and J is TRBJ2-5; 8 bases agree with TRBD1. CDR3 length: 16 amino acids. V gave up 0 bases and J gave up 5 bases; unmatched junction bases: 8. The germline V gene encodes CDR1 MGHRA and CDR2 YSYEKL. The chain's CDR3 is CASSQEPGQGVETQYF. CDR3 DNA: TGCGCCAGCAGCCAAGAGCCAGGACAGGGTGTGGAGACCCAGTACTTC.

The chain joins TRBV9 to TRBJ2-1; TRBD1 matches at 9 bases. Germline-derived CDR1 and CDR2 are SGDLS and YYNGEE. This CDR3 has 15 amino acids. Trimming at V came to 3 bases and at J to 3 bases, leaving 4 bases not matched to a gene. The chain's CDR3 is CASSGGQGLYNEQFF. For the CDR3, the DNA is TGTGCCAGCAGCGGCGGACAGGGGCTCTACAATGAGCAGTTCTTC.

V usage is TRBV19 and J usage is TRBJ2-3; no clear D. Germline V CDR1 and CDR2: LNHDA, SQIVND (reference sequence). The CDR3 is 12 residues long. Trimming shortened V by 6 bases and J by 7 bases, and 11 bases separated the two germline ends. CDR3 DNA sequence: TGTGCCAGTAGCCACCGGTCCCATACGCAGTATTTT. This gives the protein CASSHRSHTQYF.

In regard to this clone: One junction end disagrees with the germline gene, perhaps due to a read error. The rearrangement joins TRBV7-9 to TRBJ2-2; D possibly corresponds to TRBD1 (5 bases). Germline V gene lookup returns CDR1 SEHNR and CDR2 FQNEAQ (reference sequence). This CDR3 is built from 17 residues. The DNA of the CDR3 is TGTTCCAGCAGCCCCAATTGGGGCGCAATGGACACCGGGGAGCTGTTTTTT. Amino acid sequence: CSSSPNWGAMDTGELFF.

This clone showed up just once. The chain's CDR3 is CASSATTGRNTGELFF. CDR3 DNA: TGTGCCAGCAGCGCCACGACAGGGAGGAACACCGGGGAGCTGTTTTTT. J is TRBJ2-2 and V is TRBV9; the match to TRBD1 covers 7 bases. V was pared by 3 bases and J by 1 base, with 6 bases of the junction left unmatched. CDR1 is SGDLS, CDR2 YYNGEE, per germline. The CDR3 totals 16 residues.

This chain joins TRBV19 and TRBJ2-7; 7 bases are shared with TRBD2. This CDR3 is built from 13 residues. The trim removed 7 bases at V and 1 base at J, leaving 4 bases unmatched. CDR1 and CDR2 (germline): LNHDA, SQIVND (reference sequence). In DNA form, the CDR3 reads TGTGCCAGTAAGCGGGGAGAATCCTACGAGCAGTACTTC. Its protein is CASKRGESYEQYF.

V usage is TRBV5-6 and J usage is TRBJ1-2; 10 bases agree with TRBD1. V lost 0 bases and J lost 4; bases outside the gene matches: 6. CDR3 length: 16 amino acids. CDR1 is SGHDT and CDR2 is YYEEEE in the germline V gene. Here the CDR3 DNA reads TGTGCCAGCAGCTTGGGGGACAGGGGCCTCTTCTATGGCTACACCTTC. Protein: CASSLGDRGLFYGYTF.

This chain connects TRBV18 to TRBJ2-7, with TRBD2 matching 7 bases. V trimming: 0 bases; J trimming: 3 bases; junction bases outside the gene matches: 5. The CDR3 extends over 15 amino acids. Germline loops: CDR1 KGHSH, CDR2 LQKENI. CDR3 residues: CASSPPGGSRYEQYF. The CDR3, as DNA: TGTGCCAGCTCACCACCCGGGGGGTCTCGCTACGAGCAGTACTTC.

The genes are TRBV7-2 and TRBJ2-3; 13 bases map to TRBD2. V gave up 3 bases and J gave up 0 bases; unmatched junction bases: 3. Germline CDR1 is SGHTA and CDR2 is FQGNSA. This CDR3 is built from 17 residues. The DNA of the CDR3 is TGTGCCAGCAGCTTTACTAGCGGGGGGGGAAGCACAGATACGCAGTATTTT. Amino acids: CASSFTSGGGSTDTQYF.

The rearrangement joins TRBV7-3 to TRBJ2-2, with D unresolved. The V end lost 2 bases, the J end lost 4 bases, and 11 bases lay between the germline ends. This CDR3 has 15 amino acids. Germline assignment: CDR1 SGHTA and CDR2 FQGTGA. The chain's CDR3 is CASSLDTDTTGELFF. The DNA for the CDR3 is TGTGCCAGCAGCTTAGATACAGATACCACCGGGGAGCTGTTTTTT.

This chain connects TRBV5-1 to TRBJ2-7, with D unresolved. The CDR3 is 12 amino acids. The germline V gene has CDR1 SGHRS and CDR2 YFSETQ. The V and J ends lost 0 bases and 3 bases respectively, with 4 bases between them. DNA for the CDR3: TGCGCCAGCAGCTTGGTCCGCTACGAGCAGTACTTC. Its protein is CASSLVRYEQYF.